By its share, the clone carrying this T cell receptor beta chain is medium-sized. Its cognate antigen is unknown. TCR libraries were prepared from about 16 ng of total RNA with the QIAseq Immune Repertoire TCR panel. MiXCR, applied by TCRdb to the reads, yields one record per CDR3 protein. The repertoire includes more than 1,000 distinct CDR3 sequences, 6.3% of them detected once, and 16% sits in the top ten. This sample was taken from a study of circulating CD8 cells and anti-PD-1 response in melanoma. Study at large: Anti-PD-1 was first-line therapy for about 55% of the 13 patients.

Findings and limits, study-wide: Patients included both untreated and previously treated individuals. Experiments were generally run without replicates. TIGIT repertoires were least diverse, DNEG repertoires most diverse.

Four subsets defined by PD-1 and/or TIGIT were sorted from live CD3+CD8+TCRalphabeta+ cells. The CDR3 length is 11 residues. V lost 6 bases to trimming and J lost 5 bases, with 7 bases between them. Germline V lookup: CDR1 MNHNY, CDR2 SVGAGI (reference sequence). This rearrangement joins TRBV6-6 to TRBJ2-5; D ambiguous. The receptor was derived from a human donor with melanoma. The sequencing here drew on CD8+ T cells from PBMCs, taken at baseline or after one month of anti-PD-1 therapy (not recorded which). This CDR3 is CASSLGETQYF. The CDR3, as DNA: TGTGCCAGCAGCCTCGGGGAGACCCAGTACTTC.